This passage covers 22 T cell receptor beta chains from one sample sequenced in a study of blood T cells in healthy people across ages. Then a second PCR, running roughly 7 to 11 cycles, was carried out with a sample-barcoded 5' primer and a J-beta primer mix. In TCRdb, the 5' RACE reads were re-called with MiXCR into one record per CDR3 protein. The profile shows about 1.5 million distinct CDR3 sequences, 35% to 45% of them singletons. Sequencing used blood. These receptors all stem from a woman aged 18-30 years in good health.

There are many counts of this clonotype. The chain employs TRBV20-1 and TRBJ2-1; D unresolved. The length of the CDR3 is 10 residues. From germline, CDR1 is DFQATT and CDR2 SNEGSKA (reference sequence). The V end was cut by 4 bases, the J end by 7 bases, with 5 bases between. The CDR3 DNA sequence: TGCAGTGCTACCCGAAATGAGCAGTTCTTC. Its protein product is CSATRNEQFF.

The J gene is TRBJ2-7, the V gene TRBV20-1, with D possibly being TRBD2 (6 bases). In germline, CDR1 is DFQATT, CDR2 SNEGSKA (reference sequence). The CDR3 covers 13 residues. The germline V and J ends were trimmed by 6 bases and 3 bases, with 15 bases remaining between them. CDR3 sequence: CSAMGRESYEQYF. CDR3 bases: TGCAGTGCCATGGGGCGGGAAAGCTACGAGCAGTACTTC.

This clonotype was found a few times. The gene calls are TRBV13 and TRBJ2-7, with D hard to call. This CDR3 spans 14 amino acids. V lost 4 bases to trimming and J lost 2 bases, with 12 bases between them. Germline CDR1 reads PRHDT; CDR2 reads FYEKMQ (reference sequence). CDR3 sequence (DNA): TGTGCCAGCAGCTCGGAGCGAGCGACCTACGAGCAGTACTTC. This gives the protein CASSSERATYEQYF.

This chain links TRBV13 with TRBJ2-7; tentatively, D is TRBD2 (6 bases). The germline V and J ends were trimmed by 5 bases and 4 bases, with 18 bases remaining between them. Germline V gene lookup returns CDR1 PRHDT and CDR2 FYEKMQ (reference sequence). This CDR3 spans 15 amino acids. The CDR3 reads CASSAHRDSLYEQYF. For the CDR3, the DNA is TGTGCCAGCAGCGCACACCGGGACTCCTTATACGAGCAGTACTTC.

The rearrangement uses TRBV9 and TRBJ2-1; D possibly corresponds to TRBD2 (6 bases). This CDR3 has 16 amino acids. With 4 bases removed from V and 5 bases from J, the gap between germline ends came to 19 bases. Germline CDR1 reads SGDLS; CDR2 reads YYNGEE. Written as DNA, the CDR3 is TGTGCCAGCAGCAAGACGACCGGGACTGGAAACAATGAGCAGTTCTTC. This sequence encodes CASSKTTGTGNNEQFF.

This clonotype was seen a handful of times. The CDR3 DNA follows: TGTGCCAGCAGCTTAGATCTGGGGAGCTACACCTTC. Encoded protein: CASSLDLGSYTF. The V and J genes are TRBV7-2 and TRBJ1-2; D ambiguous. The germline V and J ends were trimmed by 1 base and 9 bases, with 9 bases remaining between them. The CDR3 loop spans 12 amino acids. CDR1 SGHTA and CDR2 FQGNSA come from the germline V gene.

The V gene is TRBV12-3 or TRBV12-4, the J gene TRBJ1-6, with 10 positions matching TRBD1. The CDR3 has 15 amino acids. V lost 7 bases, J lost 7 bases, and 7 bases stayed unmatched. The CDR3 spells CASTDRGQGNSPLHF. The CDR3 DNA reads as TGTGCCAGCACCGACAGGGGACAGGGGAATTCACCCCTCCACTTT.

The chain recombines TRBV12-3 or TRBV12-4 with TRBJ2-1; TRBD2 matches 11 bases. J lost 9 bases, V lost 6 bases, and 10 bases had no gene match. The CDR3 consists of 15 residues. The chain's CDR3 is CASRYTSGSSAEQFF. The CDR3 nucleotides are TGTGCCAGCAGGTATACTAGCGGGAGCAGTGCTGAGCAGTTCTTC.

This clonotype has more than one count but fewer than ten. CDR3 region: CAASGEETQYF. The CDR3 DNA is TGTGCCGCAAGTGGGGAGGAGACCCAGTACTTC. V and J are TRBV2 and TRBJ2-5; a weak D match, TRBD2 (5 bases). Trimming removed 11 bases from V and 5 bases from J, with 12 bases in between. CDR3 length: 11 residues. Germline V gene lookup returns CDR1 SNHLY and CDR2 FYNNEI.

V gene TRBV18 combines with J gene TRBJ2-3, with 7 positions matching TRBD1. The CDR3 is 13 residues long. Germline CDR1 KGHSH, CDR2 LQKENI. V shed 10 bases, J shed 2 bases, and the junction held 6 bases outside the gene matches. The CDR3 bases are TGTGCCACCGCACAGGGGCCCACAGATACGCAGTATTTT. Translated, it gives CATAQGPTDTQYF. Full variable domain (outside the CDR3, taken from reference TRBV18 and TRBJ2-3): NAGVMQNPRHLVRRRGQEARLRCSPMKGHSHVYWYRQLPEEGLKFMVYLQKENIIDESGMPKERFSAEFPKEGPSILRIQQVVRGDSAAYFCATAQGPTDTQYFGPGTRLTVL.

The J gene is TRBJ1-2, the V gene TRBV7-2; D is unclear. The CDR3 loop spans 13 amino acids. Trimming removed 5 bases at V and 2 bases at J, with 9 bases between. Germline V CDR1 and CDR2: SGHTA, FQGNSA. Here the CDR3 DNA reads TGTGCCAGCAGCGTAGAAAGCAACTATGGCTACACCTTC. It translates to CASSVESNYGYTF. Complete variable domain (other parts from reference TRBV7-2 and TRBJ1-2): GAGVSQSPSNKVTEKGKDVELRCDPISGHTALYWYRQSLGQGLEFLIYFQGNSAPDKSGLPSDRFSAERTGGSVSTLTIQRTQQEDSAVYLCASSVESNYGYTFGSGTRLTVV.

The CDR3 sequence: CSVRVLEKLFF. The CDR3 region has the DNA TGCAGCGTCAGGGTCCTAGAAAAACTGTTTTTT. This chain connects TRBV29-1 to TRBJ1-4; a possible D gene is TRBD1 (5 bases). The V and J ends lost 6 bases and 8 bases respectively, with 10 bases between them. CDR3 length equals 11 residues. The V gene's germline CDR1 is SQVTM and CDR2 ANQGSEA. Full variable domain (missing parts from reference TRBV29-1 and TRBJ1-4): SAVISQKPSRDICQRGTSLTIQCQVDSQVTMMFWYRQQPGQSLTLIATANQGSEATYESGFVIDKFPISRPNLTFSTLTVSNMSPEDSSIYLCSVRVLEKLFFGSGTQLSVL.

CDR3 amino acids: CASSFNVGDEQYF. The CDR3, as DNA: TGTGCCAGCAGCTTCAACGTCGGGGACGAGCAGTACTTC. This chain links TRBV7-6 with TRBJ2-7; D is possibly TRBD2 (5 bases). CDR3 length: 13 amino acids. Trimming cost V 3 bases and J 5 bases, with 11 bases left between them. CDR1 is SGHVS and CDR2 is FNYEAQ in the germline V gene.

The chain uses TRBV29-1 and TRBJ2-7; D may be TRBD1 or TRBD2 (5 bases each). Germline CDR1 is SQVTM and CDR2 is ANQGSEA. This CDR3 is 13 amino acids long. The germline V and J ends were trimmed by 3 bases and 5 bases, with 14 bases remaining between them. The CDR3 is CSVEGTFTNEQYF. The CDR3 DNA follows: TGCAGCGTTGAGGGGACCTTTACTAACGAGCAGTACTTC.

In its sample, this clonotype was seen a few times. This chain connects TRBV20-1 to TRBJ1-5; possible D gene TRBD1, 5 bases. Germline V lookup: CDR1 DFQATT, CDR2 SNEGSKA (reference sequence). This CDR3 is 16 amino acids long. Between the trimmed V and J ends, which lost 0 bases and 1 base, there was a span of 13 bases. In DNA, the CDR3 is TGCAGTGCTAGAGATGGGGCGAAGGGGAGCAATCAGCCCCAGCATTTT. Amino acid sequence: CSARDGAKGSNQPQHF.

The chain is built from TRBV28 and TRBJ1-4, with no clear D. Trimming left V 4 bases short and J 7 bases short, with 19 bases between. The CDR3 length is 16 residues. Germline V lookup: CDR1 MDHEN, CDR2 SYDVKM. The CDR3 is CASSSNSLGFSEKLFF. The CDR3 region has the DNA TGTGCCAGCAGTTCTAATTCTCTTGGTTTTAGTGAAAAACTGTTTTTT. Supplemented by reference TRBV28 and TRBJ1-4, the full variable domain reads DVKVTQSSRYLVKRTGEKVFLECVQDMDHENMFWYRQDPGLGLRLIYFSYDVKMKEKGDIPEGYSVSREKKERFSLILESASTNQTSMYLCASSSNSLGFSEKLFFGSGTQLSVL.

This clonotype was found once. Germline is not matched at one junction end, which may reflect a read error. The rearrangement links TRBV6-6 to TRBJ1-6; 9 bases line up with TRBD1. This CDR3 is built from 14 residues. Germline CDR1 reads MNHNY; CDR2 reads SVGAGI (reference sequence). CDR3 bases: TGTGCCAGCAGGGGGACAGGGAACAATTCACCCATCCACTTT. Translated: CASRGTGNNSPIHF.

The CDR3, as DNA: TGTGCCAGCAGCCCCACCGGACTCTTTCAGCCCCAGCATTTT. Translating gives CASSPTGLFQPQHF. The V gene is TRBV5-5, the J gene TRBJ1-5; no firm D call. V was trimmed by 4 bases and J by 6 bases, leaving 14 bases between them. Germline CDR1 SGHKS, CDR2 YYEKEE (reference sequence). The CDR3 loop spans 14 amino acids.

This clonotype was seen at least ten times. A read error may account for a junction end that differs from germline. The chain links TRBV3-1 to TRBJ2-6; TRBD2 is a possible D gene (5 bases). Germline CDR1 and CDR2: LGHDT and YNNKEL (reference sequence). CDR3 length: 16 residues. The CDR3, as DNA: TGTGCCAGCAGCCGACTCGGGGTATCTGGAGCCAACGTCCTGACTTTC. It translates to CASSRLGVSGANVLTF.

The chain uses TRBV6-5 and TRBJ2-3, with a weak D call TRBD1 (6 bases). CDR1 MNHEY and CDR2 SVGAGI come from the germline V gene. The CDR3 is made up of 14 amino acids. Between the trimmed V and J ends, which lost 5 bases and 1 base, there was a span of 10 bases. The CDR3 DNA is TGTGCCAGCAGTAACAGGGATGGCACAGATACGCAGTATTTT. Translated: CASSNRDGTDTQYF.

The chain employs TRBV7-2 and TRBJ1-3; the match to TRBD1 covers 11 bases. This CDR3 region has 16 residues. The ends lost 4 bases at V and 5 bases at J; junction bases unmatched: 7. The germline V gene encodes CDR1 SGHTA and CDR2 FQGNSA. The CDR3 here is CASSSSRTGGRNTIYF. CDR3 sequence (DNA): TGTGCCAGCAGCTCATCCCGGACAGGGGGCAGAAACACCATATATTTT.

This clonotype was detected many times. J is TRBJ2-3 and V is TRBV6-5; D is perhaps TRBD1 (5 bases). V lost 7 bases, J lost 6 bases, and 14 bases lay in between. The length of the CDR3 is 13 residues. From germline, CDR1 is MNHEY and CDR2 SVGAGI. The CDR3 region is CASTPQGTDTQYF. Written as DNA, the CDR3 is TGTGCCAGCACCCCCCAGGGAACCGATACGCAGTATTTT.